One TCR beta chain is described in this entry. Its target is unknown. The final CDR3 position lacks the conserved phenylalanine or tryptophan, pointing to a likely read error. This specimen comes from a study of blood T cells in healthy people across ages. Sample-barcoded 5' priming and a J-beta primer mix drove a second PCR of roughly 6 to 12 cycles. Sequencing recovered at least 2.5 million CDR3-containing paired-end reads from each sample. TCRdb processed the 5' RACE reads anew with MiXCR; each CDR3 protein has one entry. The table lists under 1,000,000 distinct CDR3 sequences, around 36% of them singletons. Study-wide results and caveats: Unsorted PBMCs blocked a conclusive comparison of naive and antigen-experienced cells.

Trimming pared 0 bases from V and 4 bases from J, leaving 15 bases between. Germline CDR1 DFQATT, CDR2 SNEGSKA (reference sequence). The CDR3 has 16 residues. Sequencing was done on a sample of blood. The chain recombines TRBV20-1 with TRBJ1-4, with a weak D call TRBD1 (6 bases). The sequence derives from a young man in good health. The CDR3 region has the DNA TGCAGTGCTAGAGATCCGATTCAGGGGAATAATGAAAAACTGTTTCTT. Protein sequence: CSARDPIQGNNEKLFL.